The 32 T cell receptor beta chains reported below all come from one sample, sequenced in a study of vaccination effects on CD4 cells after COVID-19. This table comes from immunoSEQ multiplex PCR, and its TCRdb copy is limited to in-frame clones, with some not included. The profile shows 35,000 to 50,000 clones, under 70% of them singletons. These receptors' targets are unknown. After expansion with viral peptide pools in the ViraFEST assay, antigen-specific CD4+ T cells were sequenced. Scientists isolated CD4+ T cells after a roughly nine-day culture period ended. Among the vaccine recipients, none had a prior SARS-CoV-2 infection, and nucleocapsid antibodies were negative. The specimen was CD4+ T cells from PBMCs cultured with HCoV-OC43 spike peptides, collected before COVID-19 vaccination. The sample's subset: HCoV-OC43 spike overlapping peptide pool stimulation. The receptors here all came from a human donor who received a COVID-19 vaccine.

The chain couples TRBV19 to TRBJ1-2; D gene unclear. Germline CDR1 reads LNHDA; CDR2 reads SQIVND (reference sequence). The CDR3 spans 12 residues. V lost 4 bases and J 0 bases, leaving 3 bases between the germline ends. The CDR3 nucleotides are TGTGCCAGTAGTAGGTCTAACTATGGCTACACCTTC. Translating gives CASSRSNYGYTF. The entire variable domain, with the rest obtained from reference TRBV19 and TRBJ1-2, is as follows: DGGITQSPKYLFRKEGQNVTLSCEQNLNHDAMYWYRQDPGQGLRLIYYSQIVNDFQKGDIAEGYSVSREKKESFPLTVTSAQKNPTAFYLCASSRSNYGYTFGSGTRLTVV.

V usage is TRBV7-8 and J usage is TRBJ1-1, with D hard to call. V was trimmed by 5 bases and J by 11 bases, leaving 18 bases between them. CDR3 length equals 13 residues. CDR1 and CDR2 from the germline V gene are SGHVS and FQNEAQ. The CDR3 bases are TGTGCCAGCAGCCCCTTCCGGCCGCTCGCGGCTTTCTTT. Translation gives CASSPFRPLAAFF.

The chain has TRBV11-2 and TRBJ1-6; 7 bases match TRBD1. The germline V gene has CDR1 SGHAT and CDR2 FQNNGV. Trimming at V came to 6 bases and at J to 6 bases, leaving 5 bases not matched to a gene. This CDR3 comprises 14 residues. The CDR3 spells CASRVTGFNSPLHF. CDR3 DNA: TGTGCCAGCAGGGTGACAGGGTTTAATTCACCCCTCCACTTT. Full variable domain (remainder filled in from reference TRBV11-2 and TRBJ1-6): EAGVAQSPRYKIIEKRQSVAFWCNPISGHATLYWYQQILGQGPKLLIQFQNNGVVDDSQLPKDRFSAERLKGVDSTLKIQPAKLEDSAVYLCASRVTGFNSPLHFGNGTRLTVT.

CDR3 in amino acids: CASSPPGGETQYF. The CDR3 DNA reads TGTGCCAGCAGTCCCCCGGGGGGAGAGACCCAGTACTTC. The V and J genes are TRBV11-2 and TRBJ2-5, with 7 bases identical to TRBD2. Germline V lookup: CDR1 SGHAT, CDR2 FQNNGV. V lost 6 bases, J lost 4 bases, and 5 bases stayed unmatched. CDR3 length equals 13 residues.

J is TRBJ1-2 and V is TRBV6-5; perhaps TRBD1 as D (6 bases). V lost 6 bases and J 2 bases, leaving 16 bases between the germline ends. This CDR3 region has 15 residues. Germline V gene lookup returns CDR1 MNHEY and CDR2 SVGAGI. This CDR3 reads CASSGSGHQNYGYTF. For the CDR3, the DNA is TGTGCCAGCAGCGGATCGGGACACCAAAACTATGGCTACACCTTC.

V and J are TRBV19 and TRBJ2-1; no clear D. Trimming pared 0 bases from V and 9 bases from J, leaving 9 bases between. There are 13 residues in the CDR3. Germline V lookup: CDR1 LNHDA, CDR2 SQIVND (reference sequence). The CDR3 sequence: CASSIERIGEQFF. CDR3 in DNA: TGTGCCAGTAGTATAGAGCGGATCGGTGAGCAGTTCTTC.

This clone was counted a few times. The chain has TRBV7-2 and TRBJ2-6; no firm D call. Trimming removed 2 bases at V and 4 bases at J, with 6 bases between. CDR3 length: 14 residues. Germline V gives CDR1 SGHTA, CDR2 FQGNSA. The CDR3 is CASSLPPGANVLTF. Here the CDR3 DNA reads TGTGCCAGCAGCTTACCTCCAGGGGCCAACGTCCTGACTTTC.

The V call is TRBV11-3, the J call TRBJ2-1; D possibly corresponds to TRBD1 (5 bases). V gave up 5 bases and J gave up 1 base, with 12 bases separating them. Germline CDR1 is SGHNT and CDR2 is YENEEA. This CDR3 has 15 residues. The CDR3: CASSGAGNSYNEQFF. The CDR3, as DNA: TGTGCCAGCAGCGGGGCAGGGAATTCCTACAATGAGCAGTTCTTC.

This chain joins TRBV19 and TRBJ2-1, with D possibly being TRBD1 (6 bases). Germline-derived CDR1 and CDR2 are LNHDA and SQIVND (reference sequence). The CDR3 runs to 15 residues. V was cut by 4 bases and J by 0 bases, with 10 bases left in between. The CDR3 DNA follows: TGTGCCAGTAGTAGGGACACCAGCTCCTACAATGAGCAGTTCTTC. Its translation is CASSRDTSSYNEQFF.

The chain carries TRBV5-4 and TRBJ2-3, with D tentatively TRBD1 (7 bases). V shed 5 bases and J shed 0 bases, with 13 bases lying between them. The CDR3 runs to 15 residues. The germline CDR1 and CDR2 sequences are SGHNT and YYREEE (reference sequence). DNA for the CDR3: TGTGCCAGCAGAACCGCAGGGGGGAGCACAGATACGCAGTATTTT. The encoded protein is CASRTAGGSTDTQYF.

V and J are TRBV30 and TRBJ1-1; unclear D gene. Trimming left V 2 bases short and J 0 bases short, with 13 bases between. There are 15 residues in the CDR3. The germline V gene encodes CDR1 GTSNPN and CDR2 SVGIG (reference sequence). This CDR3 reads CAWSPLTGMNTEAFF. The CDR3 region has the DNA TGTGCCTGGAGTCCGCTGACGGGCATGAACACTGAAGCTTTCTTT. Based on the CDR3 plus reference TRBV30 and TRBJ1-1, the full variable domain is SQTIHQWPATLVQPVGSPLSLECTVEGTSNPNLYWYRQAAGRGLQLLFYSVGIGQISSEVPQNLSASRPQDRQFILSSKKLLLSDSGFYLCAWSPLTGMNTEAFFGQGTRLTVV.

There are a few counts of this clone. The chain has TRBV2 and TRBJ1-2; D is undetermined. V was trimmed by 11 bases and J by 0 bases, leaving 13 bases between them. The CDR3 has 13 residues. CDR1 is SNHLY, CDR2 FYNNEI, per germline. Here the CDR3 reads CAGRTGANYGYTF. The CDR3 region has the DNA TGTGCCGGACGGACGGGAGCTAACTATGGCTACACCTTC.

Written as DNA, the CDR3 is TGTGCCAGCTCTTCGGACGAGACGGGCTATGGCTACACCTTC. Translating gives CASSSDETGYGYTF. This sequence joins TRBV18 and TRBJ1-2; D remains unclear. Germline CDR1 KGHSH, CDR2 LQKENI. V was cut by 6 bases and J by 4 bases, with 15 bases left in between. The CDR3 runs 14 residues.

This clone came up once. V gene TRBV7-9 combines with J gene TRBJ1-2, with a weak D call TRBD1 (5 bases). The CDR3 spans 14 residues. Per germline, CDR1 SEHNR and CDR2 FQNEAQ (reference sequence). V was shortened by 6 bases and J by 3 bases, with 14 bases between the two germline ends. The CDR3 is CASSSPLGDYGYTF. The CDR3 DNA is TGTGCCAGCAGTAGCCCACTGGGGGACTATGGCTACACCTTC. The full variable domain, completed using reference TRBV7-9 and TRBJ1-2, is DTGVSQNPRHKITKRGQNVTFRCDPISEHNRLYWYRQTLGQGPEFLTYFQNEAQLEKSRLLSDRFSAERPKGSFSTLEIQRTEQGDSAMYLCASSSPLGDYGYTFGSGTRLTVV.

The chain joins TRBV6-2 or TRBV6-3 to TRBJ1-4, with TRBD1 identical over 9 bases. CDR1 MNHEY and CDR2 SVGEGT come from the germline V gene. This CDR3 has 14 amino acids. V lost 6 bases, J lost 11 bases, and 10 bases stayed unmatched. The chain's CDR3 is CASSSSGTGFKLFF. In DNA, the CDR3 is TGTGCCAGCAGCTCCTCGGGGACAGGGTTCAAACTGTTTTTT.

A few counts support this clone. The J gene is TRBJ1-5, the V gene TRBV6-5; no firm D call. V was trimmed by 6 bases and J by 7 bases, leaving 10 bases between them. The CDR3 length is 12 residues. Germline loops: CDR1 MNHEY, CDR2 SVGAGI. The chain's CDR3 is CASRVADQPQHF. In DNA form, the CDR3 reads TGTGCCAGCAGGGTAGCGGACCAGCCCCAGCATTTT.

This chain joins TRBV11-2 and TRBJ2-7, with 8 positions matching TRBD1. Losses at the gene ends were 5 bases for V and 5 bases for J; bases not matched to a gene: 14. The germline V gene encodes CDR1 SGHAT and CDR2 FQNNGV. The CDR3 runs to 16 residues. The CDR3, as DNA: TGTGCCAGCAGCGGAGGGGTAGACAGGGGTTTCAACGAGCAGTACTTC. Amino acids: CASSGGVDRGFNEQYF.

This clone was recorded once. V gene TRBV12-3 or TRBV12-4 combines with J gene TRBJ1-1, with D perhaps matching TRBD1 (5 bases). The CDR3 extends over 13 amino acids. The germline V and J ends were trimmed by 6 bases and 6 bases, with 14 bases remaining between them. The CDR3 region has the DNA TGTGCCAGCAGCCCCAGGAGGGGCCCTGAAGCTTTCTTT. Translating it yields CASSPRRGPEAFF.

This chain joins TRBV5-6 and TRBJ1-2; D not resolved. V was trimmed by 5 bases and J by 4 bases, leaving 9 bases between them. The CDR3 is 12 residues long. Germline CDR1 reads SGHDT; CDR2 reads YYEEEE. This CDR3 is CASRRTAYGYTF. The CDR3 DNA is TGTGCCAGCAGACGTACAGCCTATGGCTACACCTTC.

The chain couples TRBV5-1 to TRBJ1-1; D gene ambiguous. The germline V gene encodes CDR1 SGHRS and CDR2 YFSETQ. V shed 1 base and J shed 0 bases, with 1 base lying between them. The CDR3 consists of 12 residues. CDR3 amino acids: CASSLMNTEAFF. The CDR3 DNA sequence: TGCGCCAGCAGCTTGATGAACACTGAAGCTTTCTTT. The full variable domain, completed using reference TRBV5-1 and TRBJ1-1, is KAGVTQTPRYLIKTRGQQVTLSCSPISGHRSVSWYQQTPGQGLQFLFEYFSETQRNKGNFPGRFSGRQFSNSRSEMNVSTLELGDSALYLCASSLMNTEAFFGQGTRLTVV.

The V call is TRBV20-1, the J call TRBJ1-6; D uncertain. The CDR3 is 9 amino acids. Trimming pared 7 bases from V and 7 bases from J, leaving 2 bases between. Per germline, CDR1 DFQATT and CDR2 SNEGSKA (reference sequence). The CDR3 protein is CSVNSPLHF. DNA of the CDR3: TGCAGTGTAAATTCACCCCTCCACTTT.

This clone has only a few counts. The V gene is TRBV2, the J gene TRBJ1-5; no clear D. Germline V CDR1 and CDR2: SNHLY, FYNNEI. The V gene lost 4 bases and the J gene lost 0 bases, with 7 bases spanning the gap. The CDR3 consists of 14 residues. The CDR3 nucleotides are TGTGCCAGCAGTGTGGGGTTTAGCAATCAGCCCCAGCATTTT. Amino acids: CASSVGFSNQPQHF. Based on the CDR3 plus reference TRBV2 and TRBJ1-5, the full variable domain is EPEVTQTPSHQVTQMGQEVILRCVPISNHLYFYWYRQILGQKVEFLVSFYNNEISEKSEIFDDQFSVERPDGSNFTLKIRSTKLEDSAMYFCASSVGFSNQPQHFGDGTRLSIL.

This chain uses TRBV13 with TRBJ2-3, with D perhaps matching TRBD2 (6 bases). Germline loops: CDR1 PRHDT, CDR2 FYEKMQ (reference sequence). V was pared by 1 base and J by 4 bases, with 15 bases between. CDR3 size: 16 residues. CDR3 sequence (DNA): TGTGCCAGCAGCTTAGCCAGACTAGTCGGGGCAGATACGCAGTATTTT. Protein sequence: CASSLARLVGADTQYF.

V usage is TRBV30 and J usage is TRBJ2-1; 7 nucleotides match TRBD1. Trimming took 0 bases from V and 3 from J; bases not matched to a gene: 2. Per the germline V gene, CDR1 is GTSNPN and CDR2 is SVGIG (reference sequence). CDR3 size: 14 residues. The CDR3 nucleotides are TGTGCCTGGAGTGTAGGGGGCGACTACAATGAGCAGTTCTTC. Its protein product is CAWSVGGDYNEQFF.

The V and J genes are TRBV6-2 or TRBV6-3 and TRBJ2-2; D possibly corresponds to TRBD1 (6 bases). Deletions cut 2 bases from V and 3 bases from J, with 22 bases between. There are 19 residues in the CDR3. Looked up from germline, CDR1 is MNHEY and CDR2 is SVGEGT. CDR3 loop: CASSYTRRGTPRDTGELFF. The DNA of the CDR3 is TGTGCCAGCAGTTACACCCGAAGGGGGACACCGCGCGACACCGGGGAGCTGTTTTTT.

V and J are TRBV4-1 and TRBJ1-2; TRBD1 matches at 8 bases. The length of the CDR3 is 17 residues. In germline, CDR1 is MGHRA, CDR2 YSYEKL. V shed 4 bases and J 1 base; nucleotides not matched to a gene: 11. CDR3 sequence reads: CASSRGTGAPINYGYTF. The CDR3 DNA sequence: TGCGCCAGCAGCCGGGGGACAGGCGCCCCCATTAACTATGGCTACACCTTC.

This chain uses TRBV5-1 with TRBJ2-1, with 9 bases fitting TRBD1. Germline V gene lookup returns CDR1 SGHRS and CDR2 YFSETQ. This CDR3 comprises 18 residues. Trimming took 3 bases from V and 0 from J; bases not matched to a gene: 10. This CDR3 is CASSSEQGAMGSYNEQFF. CDR3 nucleotides: TGCGCCAGCAGCTCGGAACAGGGGGCTATGGGCTCCTACAATGAGCAGTTCTTC. Using reference TRBV5-1 and TRBJ2-1 for the parts outside the CDR3, the full variable domain is KAGVTQTPRYLIKTRGQQVTLSCSPISGHRSVSWYQQTPGQGLQFLFEYFSETQRNKGNFPGRFSGRQFSNSRSEMNVSTLELGDSALYLCASSSEQGAMGSYNEQFFGPGTRLTVL.

The chain carries TRBV19 and TRBJ2-7; weak D call: TRBD2 (6 bases). CDR3 length equals 14 residues. Germline CDR1 and CDR2: LNHDA and SQIVND (reference sequence). Trimming left V 10 bases short and J 2 bases short, with 18 bases between. This chain's CDR3 is CATSQEGPAYEQYF. The CDR3 DNA follows: TGTGCCACCTCCCAGGAGGGGCCGGCCTACGAGCAGTACTTC.

This chain joins TRBV6-2 or TRBV6-3 and TRBJ1-5; possible D gene TRBD1, 6 bases. CDR1 MNHEY and CDR2 SVGEGT come from the germline V gene. This CDR3 has 15 amino acids. Between the trimmed V and J ends, which lost 2 bases and 4 bases, there was a span of 12 bases. The CDR3 reads CASSYGTGRNQPQHF. CDR3 bases: TGTGCCAGCAGTTACGGCACAGGGAGAAATCAGCCCCAGCATTTT.

This clone was seen a few times. The chain couples TRBV19 to TRBJ2-1; 8 bases map to TRBD1. Trimming cost V 5 bases and J 5 bases; bases outside gene matches: 8. Looked up from germline, CDR1 is LNHDA and CDR2 is SQIVND (reference sequence). The CDR3 totals 15 residues. CDR3 sequence reads: CASSALTGANNEQFF. The CDR3 DNA reads as TGTGCCAGTAGTGCCCTGACAGGGGCAAACAATGAGCAGTTCTTC.

The gene calls are TRBV5-1 and TRBJ2-5; 13 nucleotides match TRBD2. V lost 4 bases, J lost 4 bases, and 4 bases stayed unmatched. Germline CDR1 is SGHRS and CDR2 is YFSETQ. This CDR3 has 15 residues. CDR3: CASSGGLAGRETQYF. The CDR3, as DNA: TGCGCCAGCAGCGGGGGACTAGCGGGACGAGAGACCCAGTACTTC.

The rearrangement joins TRBV3-1 (or the pseudogene TRBV3-2) to TRBJ2-6, with 8 bases aligning to TRBD2. From germline, CDR1 is LGHDT and CDR2 YNNKEL (reference sequence). The CDR3 has 18 amino acids. V lost 1 base to trimming and J lost 0 bases; unmatched junction nucleotides: 5. The chain's CDR3 is CASSQAPGTSSGANVLTF. In nucleotides, the CDR3 is TGTGCCAGCAGCCAAGCCCCAGGGACTAGCTCTGGGGCCAACGTCCTGACTTTC.